A single sample gave rise to the 5 T cell receptor beta chains below, sequenced in a study of T-cell memory formation after mild COVID-19. A single record per CDR3 protein comes from TCRdb applying MiXCR to the 5' RACE reads. The data contain roughly 400,000 distinct CDR3 sequences, about 24% of them seen just once; the ten biggest clones take up roughly 8.9%. Sample: PBMCs or a T cell subset sorted from them (not recorded which). The receptors stem from an adult woman who had mild COVID-19 (a few samples of this study predate the infection). Cell type and time point are not known.

The table lists this clonotype with a few counts. The chain couples TRBV27 to TRBJ2-7, with D tentatively TRBD1 (6 bases). V shed 3 bases and J shed 6 bases, with 15 bases lying between them. This CDR3 comprises 14 residues. Germline values: CDR1 MNHEY, CDR2 SMNVEV (reference sequence). CDR3 amino acids: CASSFWTDRGEQYF. CDR3 bases: TGTGCCAGCAGTTTCTGGACAGACCGGGGCGAGCAGTACTTC.

This clonotype was recorded a few times. The chain joins TRBV15 to TRBJ1-3; 7 nucleotides align to TRBD1. The length of the CDR3 is 14 residues. Trimming cost V 4 bases and J 4 bases; bases outside gene matches: 4. Germline assignment: CDR1 LNHNV and CDR2 YYDKDF (reference sequence). CDR3 sequence: CATSKGAQGNTIYF. The CDR3 DNA is TGTGCCACCAGCAAGGGGGCGCAGGGAAACACCATATATTTT. Full variable domain (remainder filled in from reference TRBV15 and TRBJ1-3): DAMVIQNPRYQVTQFGKPVTLSCSQTLNHNVMYWYQQKSSQAPKLLFHYYDKDFNNEADTPDNFQSRRPNTSFCFLDIRSPGLGDTAMYLCATSKGAQGNTIYFGEGSWLTVV.

The V and J genes are TRBV7-6 and TRBJ2-2; TRBD2 agrees at 11 bases. This CDR3 spans 16 amino acids. The junction had 8 bases not matched to a gene; V was cut back by 5 bases and J by 6 bases. Germline values: CDR1 SGHVS, CDR2 FNYEAQ. CDR3 nucleotides: TGTGCCAGCAGCGCCACTAGCGGGAGTTCTTCCGGGGAGCTGTTTTTT. The encoded protein is CASSATSGSSSGELFF.

This chain links TRBV3-1 with TRBJ2-3; TRBD2 agrees at 8 bases. Germline V gene sequence: CDR1 LGHDT, CDR2 YNNKEL (reference sequence). This CDR3 comprises 14 residues. V was clipped by 0 bases and J by 5 bases; unmatched bases: 1. The CDR3, as DNA: TGTGCCAGCAGCCAAGAGGGACTAGGAGATACGCAGTATTTT. This encodes CASSQEGLGDTQYF.

V is TRBV12-3 or TRBV12-4 and J is TRBJ2-2; 7 bases are shared with TRBD2. Trimming took 8 bases from V and 6 from J; bases not matched to a gene: 6. There are 13 residues in the CDR3. The CDR3 DNA reads as TGTGCCAGCGTTCATGGGGGGGCCGGGGAGCTGTTTTTT. Translated, it gives CASVHGGAGELFF.